The 28 T cell receptor beta chains presented below share a single source sample, sequenced in a study of technical replicates of blood from several donors. Generated by immunoSEQ multiplex PCR, the TCRdb table keeps only in-frame clones and is missing some. Here the sample spans approximately 80,000 clones, around 89% being singletons. Sequencing input: T cells isolated from PBMCs. These receptors all stem from a human donor in good health.

This clone was counted a single time. This chain uses TRBV5-1 with TRBJ2-7, with D possibly TRBD2 on 5 matching bases. With 4 bases removed from V and 6 bases from J, the gap between germline ends came to 14 bases. This CDR3 comprises 13 residues. Germline-derived CDR1 and CDR2 are SGHRS and YFSETQ. CDR3 bases: TGCGCCAGCAGCCAATTAACTGGAGGCGAGCAGTACTTC. Translated: CASSQLTGGEQYF.

The CDR3 DNA sequence: TGTGCCAGCTCACCACCGGCGGGAGCCTACGAGCAGTACTTC. This gives the protein CASSPPAGAYEQYF. The chain recombines TRBV18 with TRBJ2-7; the match to TRBD2 covers 7 bases. Germline CDR1 KGHSH, CDR2 LQKENI. V lost 0 bases to trimming and J lost 2 bases; unmatched junction nucleotides: 1. The CDR3 covers 14 residues.

The chain is built from TRBV27 and TRBJ2-1; TRBD2 agrees at 13 bases. CDR3 length: 15 amino acids. V lost 5 bases, J lost 10 bases, and 8 bases stayed unmatched. Germline values: CDR1 MNHEY, CDR2 SMNVEV (reference sequence). The CDR3 protein is CASSQRLAGGQEQFF. The CDR3 nucleotides read TGTGCCAGCAGTCAGAGACTAGCGGGAGGCCAAGAGCAGTTCTTC.

This clone occurred once. The chain couples TRBV2 to TRBJ1-4; no definite D call. Germline CDR1 reads SNHLY; CDR2 reads FYNNEI. Trimming stripped 8 bases from V and 0 bases from J, with 10 bases between. The CDR3 covers 14 residues. CDR3 protein: CASFGVATNEKLFF. The CDR3 DNA is TGTGCCAGCTTCGGGGTTGCAACTAATGAAAAACTGTTTTTT.

V usage is TRBV30 and J usage is TRBJ2-7; TRBD2 agrees at 7 bases. The V gene's germline CDR1 is GTSNPN and CDR2 SVGIG (reference sequence). The V and J ends lost 4 bases and 4 bases, in that order; junction bases with no gene match: 7. This CDR3 has 13 amino acids. The CDR3 sequence is CAWTVSGPYEQYF. The CDR3 DNA sequence: TGTGCCTGGACCGTTAGCGGGCCATACGAGCAGTACTTC.

This rearrangement joins TRBV2 to TRBJ2-5; D is perhaps TRBD1 (5 bases). Trimming pared 6 bases from V and 1 base from J, leaving 9 bases between. Germline CDR1 and CDR2: SNHLY and FYNNEI. The CDR3 covers 13 residues. CDR3 sequence reads: CASRTDSQETQYF. CDR3 nucleotide sequence: TGTGCCAGCAGGACAGACTCCCAAGAGACCCAGTACTTC.

CDR3 region: CASSLLAGVETQYF. As DNA, the CDR3 is TGTGCCAGCAGCTTACTAGCGGGAGTAGAGACCCAGTACTTC. V usage is TRBV7-3 and J usage is TRBJ2-5; 10 bases fit TRBD2. CDR3 length: 14 amino acids. CDR1 and CDR2 (germline): SGHTA, FQGTGA. With 2 bases clipped from V and 4 bases from J, the junction kept 1 base outside the gene matches.

This rearrangement joins TRBV6-6 to TRBJ2-7, with TRBD1 identical over 11 bases. The germline CDR1 and CDR2 sequences are MNHNY and SVGAGI (reference sequence). The J segment lost 0 bases and the V segment lost 6 bases, leaving 4 bases of the junction unmatched. The CDR3 totals 15 residues. The CDR3 DNA is TGTGCCAGCAGGCGGGGACAGGGGGGCTCCTACGAGCAGTACTTC. Translating it yields CASRRGQGGSYEQYF.

J is TRBJ1-1 and V is TRBV4-1; D uncertain. The germline gives CDR1 MGHRA, CDR2 YSYEKL. V was clipped by 2 bases and J by 0 bases, with 4 bases between them. This CDR3 has 13 residues. The CDR3 region is CASSQRVNTEAFF. The CDR3 bases are TGCGCCAGCAGCCAACGAGTGAACACTGAAGCTTTCTTT.

This rearrangement joins TRBV27 to TRBJ2-1; 10 bases are shared with TRBD2. Germline V gene sequence: CDR1 MNHEY, CDR2 SMNVEV (reference sequence). V was pared by 6 bases and J by 4 bases, with 9 bases of the junction left unmatched. This CDR3 comprises 16 residues. The DNA of the CDR3 is TGTGCCAGCAGCCCCTTAGGGACTAGCGCATACAATGAGCAGTTCTTC. Translation: CASSPLGTSAYNEQFF.

J is TRBJ2-2 and V is TRBV5-1; possible D gene TRBD1, 5 bases. V lost 4 bases and J 2 bases, leaving 12 bases between the germline ends. CDR3 length: 15 residues. Germline lookup yields CDR1 SGHRS and CDR2 YFSETQ. Here the CDR3 DNA reads TGCGCCAGCAGCAGACAGAGACAAAACACCGGGGAGCTGTTTTTT. Its protein is CASSRQRQNTGELFF.

The CDR3 loop is CASSLGTGGKGETQYF. The CDR3 nucleotides are TGCGCCAGCAGCCTGGGGACAGGGGGCAAAGGAGAGACCCAGTACTTC. The chain recombines TRBV5-1 with TRBJ2-5, with TRBD1 matching over 12 bases. CDR3 length: 16 residues. The germline gives CDR1 SGHRS, CDR2 YFSETQ. V shed 4 bases and J 4 bases; nucleotides not matched to a gene: 8. Full variable domain (remainder filled in from reference TRBV5-1 and TRBJ2-5): KAGVTQTPRYLIKTRGQQVTLSCSPISGHRSVSWYQQTPGQGLQFLFEYFSETQRNKGNFPGRFSGRQFSNSRSEMNVSTLELGDSALYLCASSLGTGGKGETQYFGPGTRLLVL.

V gene TRBV7-9 combines with J gene TRBJ1-2, with D unclear. V was pared by 1 base and J by 0 bases, with 9 bases between. The CDR3 covers 15 residues. Germline CDR1 reads SEHNR; CDR2 reads FQNEAQ (reference sequence). Here the CDR3 DNA reads TGTGCCAGCAGCTTAGGCCCGGTAACTAACTATGGCTACACCTTC. It codes for CASSLGPVTNYGYTF.

The genes are TRBV27 and TRBJ2-3; possibly TRBD1 for D (5 bases). Trimming cost V 4 bases and J 2 bases, with 10 bases left between them. CDR1 and CDR2 from the germline V gene are MNHEY and SMNVEV (reference sequence). CDR3 size: 14 residues. The DNA of the CDR3 is TGTGCCAGCAGTTCACGACAGATCACAGATACGCAGTATTTT. Amino acid sequence: CASSSRQITDTQYF.

The gene calls are TRBV9 and TRBJ2-7; the match to TRBD1 covers 10 bases. This CDR3 comprises 14 residues. V lost 3 bases to trimming and J lost 3 bases; unmatched junction nucleotides: 3. CDR1 and CDR2 (germline): SGDLS, YYNGEE. In DNA, the CDR3 is TGTGCCAGCAGCGCGGGACAGGGGATCTACGAGCAGTACTTC. This codes for CASSAGQGIYEQYF.

The chain employs TRBV7-3 and TRBJ1-2; D ambiguous. Germline V CDR1 and CDR2: SGHTA, FQGTGA. The CDR3 is 15 amino acids. The V end lost 5 bases, the J end lost 2 bases, and 15 bases lay between the germline ends. In DNA, the CDR3 is TGTGCCAGCAGCCCCACGGGGTGGCAAAACTATGGCTACACCTTC. It translates to CASSPTGWQNYGYTF.

The chain carries TRBV6-6 and TRBJ1-1, with TRBD1 matching over 12 bases. Germline V CDR1 and CDR2: MNHNY, SVGAGI (reference sequence). The CDR3 covers 14 residues. The V segment lost 10 bases and the J segment 2 bases; nucleotides outside the gene matches: 5. This CDR3 reads CATLGTGGNTEAFF. The CDR3 nucleotides are TGTGCCACCCTAGGGACAGGGGGCAACACTGAAGCTTTCTTT.

The CDR3 nucleotides read TGTGCCAGCAGCGTACAGGGCGGAGGGACGACAGATACGCAGTATTTT. Translating it yields CASSVQGGGTTDTQYF. The V gene is TRBV9, the J gene TRBJ2-3; a possible D gene is TRBD2 (6 bases). Germline assignment: CDR1 SGDLS and CDR2 YYNGEE. The CDR3 sequence is 16 residues long. With 1 base removed from V and 3 bases from J, the gap between germline ends came to 15 bases.

This rearrangement joins TRBV9 to TRBJ2-3; no reliable D call. This CDR3 contains 15 residues. Deletions cut 0 bases from V and 3 bases from J, with 11 bases between. From germline, CDR1 is SGDLS and CDR2 YYNGEE. The CDR3 DNA follows: TGTGCCAGCAGCGTAGATAGTTTTGAAACAGATACGCAGTATTTT. It specifies CASSVDSFETDTQYF.

The genes are TRBV5-1 and TRBJ2-6; D perhaps matches TRBD1 (5 bases). With 2 bases removed from V and 0 bases from J, the gap between germline ends came to 9 bases. Germline CDR1 reads SGHRS; CDR2 reads YFSETQ. The CDR3 sequence is 16 residues long. The CDR3, as DNA: TGCGCCAGCAGCTTTCAAGACAGCTCTGGGGCCAACGTCCTGACTTTC. Residues: CASSFQDSSGANVLTF.

This clone was seen more than once but under ten times. The chain recombines TRBV7-9 with TRBJ1-1; D call uncertain. With 3 bases removed from V and 1 base from J, the gap between germline ends came to 9 bases. Looked up from germline, CDR1 is SEHNR and CDR2 is FQNEAQ (reference sequence). The CDR3 covers 14 residues. CDR3: CASSFSTENTEAFF. The CDR3 nucleotides are TGTGCCAGCAGCTTTTCTACAGAGAACACTGAAGCTTTCTTT. Looking up the rest from reference TRBV7-9 and TRBJ1-1 gives the full variable domain: DTGVSQNPRHKITKRGQNVTFRCDPISEHNRLYWYRQTLGQGPEFLTYFQNEAQLEKSRLLSDRFSAERPKGSFSTLEIQRTEQGDSAMYLCASSFSTENTEAFFGQGTRLTVV.

The chain uses TRBV2 and TRBJ1-1, with D hard to call. The CDR3 is 13 residues long. CDR1 is SNHLY, CDR2 FYNNEI, per germline. Deletions cut 6 bases from V and 0 bases from J, with 8 bases between. The CDR3 spells CASRQTLNTEAFF. The CDR3 nucleotides read TGTGCCAGCAGACAGACCCTGAACACTGAAGCTTTCTTT.

The V and J genes are TRBV18 and TRBJ2-1; TRBD2 agrees at 7 bases. The CDR3 spans 15 residues. Trimming removed 1 base from V and 5 bases from J; junction bases left unmatched: 5. CDR1 and CDR2 from the germline V gene are KGHSH and LQKENI. CDR3 DNA sequence: TGTGCCAGCTCACCACTCAGCGGGGTAAACAATGAGCAGTTCTTC. Translating it yields CASSPLSGVNNEQFF.

The rearrangement uses TRBV4-2 and TRBJ2-1, with TRBD2 identical over 9 bases. There are 15 residues in the CDR3. The V gene's germline CDR1 is LGHNA and CDR2 YNFKEQ. The ends lost 6 bases at V and 9 bases at J; junction bases unmatched: 12. The CDR3 DNA reads as TGTGCCAGCAGAGAAAGACTAGCGGCAGGGGGTGAGCAGTTCTTC. It specifies CASRERLAAGGEQFF.

The CDR3 here is CASSFQDTHNEQFF. CDR3 coding DNA: TGTGCCAGCAGTTTCCAGGACACACACAATGAGCAGTTCTTC. This chain joins TRBV27 and TRBJ2-1; the D gene is possibly TRBD1 (5 bases). The CDR3 loop spans 14 amino acids. The germline V gene encodes CDR1 MNHEY and CDR2 SMNVEV (reference sequence). V lost 3 bases, J lost 5 bases, and 11 bases lay in between.

The genes are TRBV5-5 and TRBJ2-7; possible D gene TRBD2, 6 bases. The V end was cut by 3 bases, the J end by 2 bases, with 21 bases between. The CDR3 is made up of 17 amino acids. CDR1 and CDR2 from the germline V gene are SGHKS and YYEKEE (reference sequence). CDR3 coding DNA: TGTGCCAGCAGCTCGGAGGGATCGGGACTCAATCCCTACGAGCAGTACTTC. The encoded protein is CASSSEGSGLNPYEQYF.

V usage is TRBV11-2 and J usage is TRBJ1-1; possible D gene TRBD1, 5 bases. The CDR3 is 13 residues long. Trimming removed 4 bases at V and 7 bases at J, with 13 bases between. Germline CDR1 reads SGHAT; CDR2 reads FQNNGV. CDR3 in amino acids: CASSSLGVSEAFF. For the CDR3, the DNA is TGTGCCAGCAGCTCATTAGGGGTTAGTGAAGCTTTCTTT.

J is TRBJ1-4 and V is TRBV28, with D hard to call. The CDR3 has 13 amino acids. V lost 7 bases and J 2 bases, leaving 8 bases between the germline ends. The germline CDR1 and CDR2 sequences are MDHEN and SYDVKM. CDR3 in amino acids: CASIRSTNEKLFF. CDR3 coding DNA: TGTGCCAGCATCAGGTCCACTAATGAAAAACTGTTTTTT.